The 14 T cell receptor beta chains in this list originate from one sample, sequenced in a study of PD-1 blockade in mismatch repair-deficient tumors. The repertoire was sequenced with immunoSEQ multiplex PCR; TCRdb's copy has only in-frame clones and lacks some. The sample shows 100,000 to 150,000 clones, about 88% of them seen only once. Specimen: peripheral blood, collected just under 74 weeks after starting pembrolizumab. The source of these receptors is an adult with mismatch repair-deficient cancer.

The CDR3 protein is CASRSSRTPGTQGYEQYF. The DNA for the CDR3 is TGTGCCAGCAGAAGTTCCAGGACGCCCGGGACACAGGGCTACGAGCAGTACTTC. The J gene is TRBJ2-7, the V gene TRBV27; a weak D match, TRBD1 (6 bases). In germline, CDR1 is MNHEY, CDR2 SMNVEV (reference sequence). V lost 6 bases and J 3 bases, leaving 27 bases between the germline ends. The CDR3 has 18 residues.

This clone was seen once. V usage is TRBV11-2 and J usage is TRBJ2-7; D tentatively fits TRBD1 or TRBD2 (5 bases each). The V gene's germline CDR1 is SGHAT and CDR2 FQNNGV. Trimming stripped 5 bases from V and 7 bases from J, with 15 bases between. CDR3 length: 13 amino acids. CDR3 DNA sequence: TGTGCCAGCAGCCCACCCGGGGCGCGAGAGCAGTACTTC. This translates into CASSPPGAREQYF.

The chain couples TRBV7-9 to TRBJ1-4; 7 bases match TRBD1. V was clipped by 2 bases and J by 3 bases; unmatched bases: 6. Germline assignment: CDR1 SEHNR and CDR2 FQNEAQ (reference sequence). The CDR3 consists of 16 residues. The CDR3 region is CASSLITTGPNEKLFF. The CDR3 DNA reads as TGTGCCAGCAGCTTAATTACGACAGGGCCTAATGAAAAACTGTTTTTT.

V usage is TRBV6-1 and J usage is TRBJ2-5; 9 bases are shared with TRBD1. V lost 6 bases and J lost 4; bases outside the gene matches: 9. Germline loops: CDR1 MNHNS, CDR2 SASEGT. CDR3 length: 15 amino acids. The CDR3 region is CASSFGTGWGETQYF. The CDR3 DNA follows: TGTGCCAGCAGCTTTGGGACAGGGTGGGGAGAGACCCAGTACTTC.

This chain connects TRBV13 to TRBJ2-2; 7 bases fit TRBD2. The trim removed 0 bases at V and 6 bases at J, leaving 4 bases unmatched. Germline values: CDR1 PRHDT, CDR2 FYEKMQ (reference sequence). CDR3 length equals 15 residues. The CDR3 sequence is CASSLGRGSAGELFF. The CDR3 DNA sequence: TGTGCCAGCAGCTTAGGCCGCGGGAGCGCCGGGGAGCTGTTTTTT. Complete variable domain (other parts from reference TRBV13 and TRBJ2-2): AAGVIQSPRHLIKEKRETATLKCYPIPRHDTVYWYQQGPGQDPQFLISFYEKMQSDKGSIPDRFSAQQFSDYHSELNMSSLELGDSALYFCASSLGRGSAGELFFGEGSRLTVL.

This clone has only one observation. This sequence joins TRBV11-2 and TRBJ2-1; D unclear. CDR1 and CDR2 (germline): SGHAT, FQNNGV. The CDR3 extends over 17 amino acids. Deletions cut 5 bases from V and 5 bases from J, with 22 bases between. CDR3 coding DNA: TGTGCCAGCAGCCTTCCGCCGGGCAGACCGTTTGACAATGAGCAGTTCTTC. This codes for CASSLPPGRPFDNEQFF.

This clone was picked up a small number of times. The genes are TRBV6-4 and TRBJ2-3; 12 bases fit TRBD1. The CDR3 spans 15 residues. CDR1 MRHNA and CDR2 SNTAGT come from the germline V gene. V dropped 4 bases and J dropped 4; count of bases not matched to a gene: 3. CDR3 in DNA: TGTGCCAGCAGTGCCGGGACAGGGGGCGCAGATACGCAGTATTTT. This sequence encodes CASSAGTGGADTQYF.

The chain combines TRBV29-1 with TRBJ2-5; TRBD1 might be the D (6 bases). The CDR3 is 14 amino acids. Germline CDR1 is SQVTM and CDR2 is ANQGSEA. V was trimmed by 2 bases and J by 1 base, leaving 11 bases between them. CDR3 nucleotide sequence: TGCAGCGTTGAATGGAGAGGGGGCCAAGAGACCCAGTACTTC. Translation gives CSVEWRGGQETQYF.

The genes are TRBV29-1 and TRBJ2-3; D might be TRBD1 or TRBD2, each matching 6 bases. In germline, CDR1 is SQVTM, CDR2 ANQGSEA. The CDR3 covers 14 residues. V lost 1 base, J lost 3 bases, and 11 bases lay in between. The CDR3 sequence is CSVEASGATDTQYF. In DNA, the CDR3 is TGCAGCGTTGAAGCGTCGGGGGCAACAGATACGCAGTATTTT.

The CDR3 protein is CASSLYRGSGANVLTF. In nucleotides, the CDR3 is TGTGCCAGCAGTCTTTACAGGGGATCTGGGGCCAACGTCCTGACTTTC. V and J are TRBV28 and TRBJ2-6, with 7 bases aligning to TRBD1. Germline V gene lookup returns CDR1 MDHEN and CDR2 SYDVKM. CDR3 length equals 16 residues. V shed 5 bases, J shed 1 base, and the junction held 5 bases outside the gene matches.

V is TRBV5-1 and J is TRBJ2-5; D gene uncertain. Trimming removed 2 bases from V and 5 bases from J, with 4 bases in between. Germline values: CDR1 SGHRS, CDR2 YFSETQ. This CDR3 region has 11 residues. CDR3 nucleotide sequence: TGCGCCAGCAGCTTCAGTGAGACCCAGTACTTC. Translation gives CASSFSETQYF. Filled out from reference TRBV5-1 and TRBJ2-5, the complete variable domain reads KAGVTQTPRYLIKTRGQQVTLSCSPISGHRSVSWYQQTPGQGLQFLFEYFSETQRNKGNFPGRFSGRQFSNSRSEMNVSTLELGDSALYLCASSFSETQYFGPGTRLLVL.

The rearrangement uses TRBV7-2 and TRBJ2-1, with a tentative D call TRBD2 (5 bases). V was trimmed by 5 bases and J by 4 bases, leaving 21 bases between them. The CDR3 consists of 17 residues. Per germline, CDR1 SGHTA and CDR2 FQGNSA. CDR3 sequence reads: CASSPGLEVSRYNEQFF. CDR3 nucleotide sequence: TGTGCCAGCAGCCCAGGTTTGGAGGTCTCAAGGTACAATGAGCAGTTCTTC.

V and J are TRBV19 and TRBJ2-1; D call uncertain. Germline CDR1 LNHDA, CDR2 SQIVND (reference sequence). V dropped 3 bases and J dropped 7 bases, with 13 bases sitting between them. The CDR3 is 14 amino acids. This chain's CDR3 is CASSIPSTQNEQFF. Written as DNA, the CDR3 is TGTGCCAGTAGTATTCCTTCTACCCAGAATGAGCAGTTCTTC. Full variable domain (remainder filled in from reference TRBV19 and TRBJ2-1): DGGITQSPKYLFRKEGQNVTLSCEQNLNHDAMYWYRQDPGQGLRLIYYSQIVNDFQKGDIAEGYSVSREKKESFPLTVTSAQKNPTAFYLCASSIPSTQNEQFFGPGTRLTVL.

The chain employs TRBV5-1 and TRBJ1-1, with D unresolved. Germline CDR1 and CDR2: SGHRS and YFSETQ. V dropped 2 bases and J dropped 0 bases, with 8 bases sitting between them. The length of the CDR3 is 14 residues. CDR3 DNA: TGCGCCAGCAGCTTCAGGAGGATGAACACTGAAGCTTTCTTT. This codes for CASSFRRMNTEAFF.